Sequencing of this TCR beta chain was carried out in a study of massively parallel sequencing of T cell beta chains (dated by TCRdb to the late 2000s). With respect to the entire study: Using 5'-RACE, Illumina short-read sequencing and a dedicated short-read assembly strategy, the study profiled the diversity of human TCR beta CDR3 in peripheral blood. The paper's findings and limits, for the study overall: The length of CDR3 beta varied from 21 to 81 nucleotides, with the peak at 45 nucleotides. Across the 36,000 or so distinct clonotypes, single-copy clonotypes accounted for under 70% of clonotypes yet represented only around 19% of assemblies. Since the RNA was pooled from many donors, the results capture clonotype abundance averaged across the population rather than the repertoire of any individual. In subsampling, clonotype counts increased linearly with read number, which indicated that sequencing depth was far from saturation. Only around 23,000 (around 70%) of the clonotypes could be assigned a unique TRBV gene. Most clonotypes (21,973 of 33,664) were supported by a single sequence read, which could in principle inflate apparent diversity. TRBV usage was found to range from about 0.01% for TRBV17 to 24.6% for TRBV20-1, and TRBJ usage was found to range from under 2% for TRBJ2-6 to 17.2% for TRBJ2-1. The reported gene usage frequencies may have been skewed by preferential PCR amplification of some TRBV and TRBJ sequences.

Sequenced on an Illumina Genome Analyzer II. A RACE product of about 520 bp was obtained after two rounds of nested PCR with TRBC1/TRBC2-specific primers and was gel-purified. To give RACE a 5' anchor, first-strand cDNA synthesis used a TRBC-specific primer together with a template-switching oligonucleotide. Because the RACE amplicon was too long for direct short-read sequencing, the RACE amplicon was concatemerized by ligation and sheared by sonication. PAGE was used to isolate a size fraction of 100 to 300 bp, and that fraction then underwent shotgun sequencing on the Illumina platform. Sequencing on an Illumina GAII produced 18.8 million 36-nt reads and 21.7 million 50-nt single-end reads in separate runs. On the authors' methods: Assembly of the roughly 38,000,000 pooled reads was done with iSSAKE, using the parameters -m 15, -o 2 and -r 0.7. De novo CDR3 beta assemblies were seeded by reads aligning to the ends of Ensembl TRBV gene predictions that carried unmatched junctional bases. Clonotype abundance was estimated from the number of matching assembled contigs rather than from raw read depth. Of the assembled clonotypes, around 2,000 (about 6%) were found to have in-frame stop codons and were removed, so that some 35,000 productive clonotypes were retained. Sanger sequencing of cloned RACE products gave about 280 unique TCR sequences, and almost 70% of them were also found in the Illumina assembly. Clones were called with MiXCR by TCRdb after fastp trimmed the public reads at Q25, and only in-frame beta chains were retained. Every distinct CDR3 protein forms one entry, paired with its most common genes and DNA. TCRdb assigned the V and J calls; the authors' analysis was not used. This sample comprises under 5,000 distinct CDR3 sequences, 35% to 45% of them detected only once. Of the sample, around 3.1% falls within the top ten clones.

From the cysteine up to the phenylalanine, the CDR3 has a length of 12 residues. The CDR3 DNA has 36 bases and is translated from base 1. Relative to germline, V is missing 7 bases and J is missing 7 bases, with 7 bases of the junction outside any gene match. The germline V gene (reference sequence) provides CDR1 DFQATT and CDR2 SNEGSKA. This clonotype is identified as medium-sized (0.01 to 0.1%). It has no known antigen specificity. Per-base quality was not reported, and no clone a single base away is much larger than it. All donors in the pool were aged roughly 18 to 40 years, and the pool included 300 to 400 males and roughly 170 females. From approximately 160 liters of pooled peripheral blood, peripheral leukocyte polyA+ RNA was isolated. The starting material was a commercial mRNA preparation from normal human peripheral blood leukocytes pooled from some 500 individuals.

In this chain, TRBV20-1 is recombined with TRBJ2-1, with 7 central nucleotides matching TRBD1. The sequenced sample consisted of commercial RNA from peripheral blood pooled from many donors. The source is a pool of human donors in good health; the sample was commercial RNA pooled from many donors. The CDR3 here reads CSGNRGRNEQFF. The sequence in DNA is TGCAGTGGTAACAGGGGTAGGAATGAGCAGTTCTTC.